The next 17 T cell receptor beta chains were all read from a single sample in a study of molecular identifiers for immune sequencing clone quantification. From the PCR reads, TCRdb called clonotypes with MiXCR, one entry per CDR3 protein. The repertoire consists of 460,000 or so distinct CDR3 sequences, with around 21% occurring once and the leading ten covering more than 0.8%. Material for sequencing was naive CD8+ T cells from blood, with Jurkat cell RNA spiked in. Subset specified: FACS-sorted CD8+CD4-CCR7+CD45RA+ naive T cells. The receptors originated from a human donor in good health. Some libraries in this study had Jurkat cell RNA spiked in.

This chain uses TRBV7-8 with TRBJ1-3; TRBD1 might be the D (5 bases). Trimming shortened V by 5 bases and J by 1 base, and 15 bases separated the two germline ends. Germline V gene sequence: CDR1 SGHVS, CDR2 FQNEAQ. The CDR3 extends over 16 amino acids. The CDR3 region is CASSPRRGVSGNTIYF. The CDR3 coding sequence is TGTGCCAGCAGCCCACGGAGGGGTGTTTCTGGAAACACCATATATTTT.

This clonotype was seen a few times. The chain links TRBV7-2 to TRBJ2-2; D unclear. V was pared by 2 bases and J by 0 bases, with 10 bases between. The CDR3 extends over 16 amino acids. CDR1 SGHTA and CDR2 FQGNSA come from the germline V gene. CDR3 nucleotides: TGTGCCAGCAGCTTAATTCTAGGATCGAACACCGGGGAGCTGTTTTTT. Protein: CASSLILGSNTGELFF.

This clonotype has ten or more counts. This chain joins TRBV4-3 and TRBJ2-3; D unclear. This CDR3 is 13 amino acids long. CDR1 and CDR2 from the germline V gene are LGHNA and YSLEER. V was trimmed by 1 base and J by 4 bases, leaving 6 bases between them. The DNA of the CDR3 is TGCGCCAGCAGCCAAGTTGGGGCAGATACGCAGTATTTT. Translation gives CASSQVGADTQYF.

This clonotype has a count of ten or more. V gene TRBV30 combines with J gene TRBJ2-1; maybe TRBD1 (6 bases). CDR1 GTSNPN and CDR2 SVGIG come from the germline V gene (reference sequence). The germline V and J ends were trimmed by 3 bases and 5 bases, with 14 bases remaining between them. The CDR3 runs 14 residues. This CDR3 is CAWSLGQGNNEQFF. In nucleotides, the CDR3 is TGTGCCTGGAGCCTGGGGCAGGGGAACAATGAGCAGTTCTTC.

This clonotype was found a few times. The chain couples TRBV12-3 or TRBV12-4 to TRBJ2-3; 10 nucleotides agree with TRBD2. CDR3 size: 15 residues. Trimming removed 8 bases from V and 4 bases from J; junction bases left unmatched: 9. This chain's CDR3 is CASRGLAGEADTQYF. The CDR3 DNA follows: TGTGCCAGCCGGGGTCTAGCGGGGGAGGCAGATACGCAGTATTTT.

Concerning this clonotype: A much larger clone is a single base away; this may be a read error. The chain uses TRBV20-1 and TRBJ2-7; perhaps TRBD2 as D (5 bases). The CDR3 is 13 residues long. CDR1 and CDR2 from the germline V gene are DFQATT and SNEGSKA (reference sequence). CDR3 DNA sequence: TGCATTGCCGTACTAGATGAAGGCTACGAGCAGTACTTC. Translated: CIAVLDEGYEQYF.

This clonotype appeared many times. This chain links TRBV4-3 with TRBJ1-1, with D perhaps matching TRBD1 (5 bases). Trimming shortened V by 0 bases and J by 6 bases, and 11 bases separated the two germline ends. Germline V gene lookup returns CDR1 LGHNA and CDR2 YSLEER. This CDR3 spans 14 amino acids. DNA for the CDR3: TGCGCCAGCAGCCAAGATATTTCGGGGGCTGAAGCTTTCTTT. This sequence encodes CASSQDISGAEAFF.

This clonotype has a count of ten or more. This sequence joins TRBV6-5 and TRBJ2-7, with 8 bases identical to TRBD1. Germline-derived CDR1 and CDR2 are MNHEY and SVGAGI. V was clipped by 6 bases and J by 4 bases; unmatched bases: 8. The CDR3 is 14 amino acids. CDR3 sequence: CASRAGQGIYEQYF. CDR3 nucleotides: TGTGCCAGCAGAGCAGGACAGGGAATTTACGAGCAGTACTTC.

This clonotype was recorded many times. The chain is built from TRBV7-3 and TRBJ2-1, with 8 bases fitting TRBD1. The CDR3 has 16 residues. V shed 5 bases and J 2 bases; nucleotides not matched to a gene: 8. Germline V gives CDR1 SGHTA, CDR2 FQGTGA. This CDR3 is CASSQDREYPYNEQFF. CDR3 DNA: TGTGCCAGCAGCCAGGACAGGGAATATCCCTACAATGAGCAGTTCTTC. Filled out from reference TRBV7-3 and TRBJ2-1, the complete variable domain reads GAGVSQTPSNKVTEKGKYVELRCDPISGHTALYWYRQSLGQGPEFLIYFQGTGAADDSGLPNDRFFAVRPEGSVSTLKIQRTERGDSAVYLCASSQDREYPYNEQFFGPGTRLTVL.

The genes are TRBV28 and TRBJ2-5; D may be TRBD2 (6 bases). V was pared by 5 bases and J by 4 bases, with 11 bases between. CDR1 is MDHEN, CDR2 SYDVKM, per germline. The CDR3 totals 13 residues. The CDR3 loop reads CASSRGFRETQYF. The CDR3 DNA sequence: TGTGCCAGCAGTCGGGGGTTCCGAGAGACCCAGTACTTC.

About this clonotype: The CDR3 ends on some other residue instead of the conserved phenylalanine or tryptophan, so this is likely a read error. V usage is TRBV4-3 and J usage is TRBJ2-3, with D maybe TRBD2 (5 bases). Per germline, CDR1 LGHNA and CDR2 YSLEER. The CDR3 totals 16 residues. Trimming removed 0 bases at V and 0 bases at J, with 10 bases between. CDR3 loop: CASSQDSGGSTDTQYL. The CDR3 nucleotides read TGCGCCAGCAGCCAAGATAGTGGCGGGAGCACAGATACGCAGTATCTT.

This clonotype was counted once. This could be a read error, since a much larger clone is one nucleotide away. Because the CDR3 is missing its conserved closing phenylalanine or tryptophan, this is likely a read error. This chain uses TRBV7-6 with TRBJ2-3; 9 nucleotides line up with TRBD2. The CDR3 totals 16 residues. The germline V gene has CDR1 SGHVS and CDR2 FNYEAQ. V shed 2 bases, J shed 2 bases, and the junction held 5 bases outside the gene matches. This CDR3 is CASSLSLAGNTDTQYL. The CDR3 DNA reads as TGTGCCAGCAGCTTAAGCCTAGCGGGGAACACAGATACGCAGTATCTT.

Turning to this clonotype: One base away lies a much larger clone, so this may be a sequencing read error. The V gene is TRBV6-4, the J gene TRBJ2-4; TRBD1 matches 7 bases. Per germline, CDR1 MRHNA and CDR2 SNTAGT. The CDR3 sequence is 16 residues long. CDR3 residues: CASIPDREIAKNTQYF. CDR3 coding DNA: TGTGCCAGCATCCCTGACAGGGAGATAGCCAAAAACACTCAGTACTTC.

This chain connects TRBV29-1 to TRBJ1-3; D is unresolved. There are 13 residues in the CDR3. The ends were cut back, 1 base at V and 1 base at J, with 5 bases in the middle. Germline lookup yields CDR1 SQVTM and CDR2 ANQGSEA. CDR3 coding DNA: TGCAGCGTTGAAGCGGAATCTGGAAACACCATATATTTT. Translated: CSVEAESGNTIYF.

The chain combines TRBV28 with TRBJ2-7; D may be TRBD2 (7 bases). CDR1 and CDR2 (germline): MDHEN, SYDVKM. The CDR3 spans 13 residues. V lost 3 bases, J lost 6 bases, and 12 bases lay in between. CDR3 residues: CASSFRRGAEQYF. CDR3 DNA: TGTGCCAGCAGTTTTCGACGGGGGGCCGAGCAGTACTTC. Full variable domain (remainder filled in from reference TRBV28 and TRBJ2-7): DVKVTQSSRYLVKRTGEKVFLECVQDMDHENMFWYRQDPGLGLRLIYFSYDVKMKEKGDIPEGYSVSREKKERFSLILESASTNQTSMYLCASSFRRGAEQYFGPGTRLTVT.

This clonotype showed up many times. The chain carries TRBV4-3 and TRBJ2-3; 7 nucleotides match TRBD2. The CDR3 sequence is 17 residues long. The germline V gene has CDR1 LGHNA and CDR2 YSLEER. V gave up 0 bases and J gave up 2 bases; unmatched junction bases: 8. CDR3 residues: CASSQDFRRESTDTQYF. The CDR3 coding sequence is TGCGCCAGCAGCCAAGATTTTCGGCGGGAGTCCACAGATACGCAGTATTTT.

This clonotype was picked up many times. The chain carries TRBV25-1 and TRBJ2-2, with TRBD2 matching over 8 bases. Germline CDR1 reads MGHDK; CDR2 reads SYGVNS. This CDR3 comprises 15 residues. After removal of 2 bases from V and 1 base from J, the junction contained 0 bases not matched to a gene. CDR3 sequence (DNA): TGTGCCAGCAGTGAAACTAGCGGGAACACCGGGGAGCTGTTTTTT. Translation gives CASSETSGNTGELFF.